One and the same sample provided the 9 T cell receptor beta chains below, sequenced in a study of technical replicates of blood from a handful of donors. Profiling relied on immunoSEQ multiplex PCR, and the TCRdb table lists in-frame clones only, not all of them. The repertoire holds under 90,000 clones, with 93% as singletons. The sequenced material came from T cells isolated from PBMCs. These receptors all come from a human donor in good health.

The chain carries TRBV6-5 and TRBJ1-1; possibly TRBD1 for D (5 bases). Germline CDR1 reads MNHEY; CDR2 reads SVGAGI. The V and J ends lost 2 bases and 8 bases respectively, with 9 bases between them. The CDR3 totals 12 residues. This CDR3 reads CASSYGGKEAFF. CDR3 coding DNA: TGTGCCAGCAGTTACGGGGGGAAGGAAGCTTTCTTT.

V and J are TRBV9 and TRBJ2-7; 9 nucleotides match TRBD1. The CDR3 is 14 amino acids. Germline V lookup: CDR1 SGDLS, CDR2 YYNGEE. V shed 2 bases, J shed 2 bases, and the junction held 2 bases outside the gene matches. CDR3 loop: CASSVGTGPYEQYF. The CDR3, as DNA: TGTGCCAGCAGCGTTGGGACAGGGCCCTACGAGCAGTACTTC.

This sequence joins TRBV7-9 and TRBJ2-1; 8 bases align to TRBD2. After removal of 6 bases from V and 11 bases from J, the junction contained 15 bases not matched to a gene. This CDR3 has 15 amino acids. The germline CDR1 and CDR2 sequences are SEHNR and FQNEAQ (reference sequence). CDR3 protein: CASRETSGRQGKQFF. CDR3 nucleotide sequence: TGTGCCAGCAGAGAAACTAGCGGACGTCAGGGGAAGCAGTTCTTC.

The genes are TRBV7-7 and TRBJ2-1; D is perhaps TRBD2 (6 bases). Germline V gene lookup returns CDR1 SSHAT and CDR2 FNYEAQ (reference sequence). The CDR3 sequence is 15 residues long. V shed 4 bases and J shed 4 bases, with 14 bases lying between them. The chain's CDR3 is CASSSGEAGYNEQFF. Written as DNA, the CDR3 is TGTGCCAGCAGCTCCGGGGAGGCGGGTTACAATGAGCAGTTCTTC.

The chain carries TRBV18 and TRBJ1-2; no clear D gene. This CDR3 is built from 15 residues. V was shortened by 0 bases and J by 3 bases, with 11 bases between the two germline ends. From germline, CDR1 is KGHSH and CDR2 LQKENI. The CDR3 spells CASSPPQASDYGYTF. The CDR3 bases are TGTGCCAGCTCACCACCGCAGGCCTCCGACTATGGCTACACCTTC.

The chain links TRBV11-2 to TRBJ2-7; 7 bases agree with TRBD1. CDR1 and CDR2 (germline): SGHAT, FQNNGV. The V gene end was trimmed by 5 bases and the J gene end by 6 bases; junction bases not matched to a gene: 16. The CDR3 consists of 16 residues. The CDR3 is CASSPLTGIPFREQYF. As DNA, the CDR3 is TGTGCCAGCAGCCCATTGACAGGGATTCCCTTCCGCGAGCAGTACTTC.

The chain employs TRBV6-5 and TRBJ1-3; D uncertain. Trimming took off 4 bases at V and 0 bases at J, with 7 bases between the two ends. There are 14 residues in the CDR3. Germline CDR1 MNHEY, CDR2 SVGAGI. CDR3 amino acids: CASSFRGSGNTIYF. As DNA, the CDR3 is TGTGCCAGCAGTTTTCGGGGCTCTGGAAACACCATATATTTT.

The chain uses TRBV11-1 and TRBJ2-7, with 8 bases lining up with TRBD1. Per germline, CDR1 SGHAT and CDR2 FQDESV (reference sequence). Losses at the gene ends were 2 bases for V and 3 bases for J; bases not matched to a gene: 6. The CDR3 consists of 15 residues. The chain's CDR3 is CASSLRQGFGYEQYF. The CDR3 coding sequence is TGTGCCAGCAGCTTACGACAGGGGTTCGGCTACGAGCAGTACTTC.

The chain joins TRBV7-3 to TRBJ1-1, with D possibly being TRBD1 (6 bases). The CDR3 spans 13 residues. CDR1 is SGHTA and CDR2 is FQGTGA in the germline V gene. V was pared by 5 bases and J by 3 bases, with 10 bases between. CDR3 in amino acids: CASSQGRDTEAFF. Here the CDR3 DNA reads TGTGCCAGCAGCCAGGGGCGGGACACTGAAGCTTTCTTT.